Listed below are T cell receptor beta chains from one sample, sequenced in a study of CD8 T cells in Susac syndrome. TCRdb used MiXCR to reprocess the immunoSEQ multiplex PCR reads, holding one entry per CDR3 protein. The sample yields over 130,000 distinct CDR3 sequences, 85% to 95% seen once. The sample taken for sequencing was CD4+ T cells from PBMCs. These receptors all stem from a human donor with Susac syndrome. The CDR3 runs from the conserved cysteine through the conserved F or W. D genes are given only for firm matches. Some rows mark clone size as missing; the rest say once, few, many or name a class of expanded clone.

V	D	size	J	DNA	CDR3
TRBV25-1	TRBD2	-	TRBJ2-5	TGTGCCAGCAGTGTTGGACTAGTCGCGCTTCAAGAGACCCAGTACTTC	CASSVGLVALQETQYF
TRBV5-1	TRBD1	-	TRBJ2-7	TGCGCCAGCAGCGTGGCGACGGGACAGAGATCGTACGAGCAGTACTTC	CASSVATGQRSYEQYF
TRBV19	-	-	TRBJ1-5	TGTGCCAGTCATATGTGGTCTGGCAATCAGCCCCAGCATTTT	CASHMWSGNQPQHF
TRBV13	-	-	TRBJ1-5	TGTGCCAGCAGCCCAAGCCCGGAGCCCCAGCATTTT	CASSPSPEPQHF
TRBV4-1	-	-	TRBJ1-5	TGCGCCAGCAGCCAAGACGGGGGGGGGAGGCAGCCCCAGCATTTT	CASSQDGGGRQPQHF
TRBV20-1	-	-	TRBJ1-2	TGCAGTGCTAGAGGACGGGAGGGTTATGGCTACACCTTC	CSARGREGYGYTF
TRBV29-1	-	once	TRBJ2-4	TGCAGCGTTGAACTGGGGTCAAACATTCAGTACTTC	CSVELGSNIQYF
TRBV7-6	-	-	TRBJ2-1	TGTGCCAGCAGCTTCGGGGAGGGGGCCCAGCTCGATGAGCAGTTCTTC	CASSFGEGAQLDEQFF
TRBV20-1	-	-	TRBJ2-2	TGCAGTGCGCTCGAAGGGCTTCGGGGCACCGGGGAGCTGTTTTTT	CSALEGLRGTGELFF
TRBV20-1	TRBD2	-	TRBJ2-2	TGCAGTGCTAGAGAAGCGGGAGCCGGGGAGCTGTTTTTT	CSAREAGAGELFF
TRBV3-1	-	-	TRBJ2-1	TGTGCCAGCAGCCCGGTGCTCCAAGGGGGTTTTGGAGAGCAGTTCTTC	CASSPVLQGGFGEQFF
TRBV27	-	-	TRBJ1-1	TGTGCCAGCAGTTTTGACAGGAACACTGAAGCTTTCTTT	CASSFDRNTEAFF
TRBV4-1	-	-	TRBJ1-2	TGCGCCAGCAGCCCCGGGACATTTGCGGACTATGGCTACACCTTC	CASSPGTFADYGYTF
TRBV2	-	-	TRBJ2-3	TGTGCCAGCAGTGAAGAGCACGCAGATACGCAGTATTTT	CASSEEHADTQYF
TRBV10-3	TRBD2	-	TRBJ2-1	TGTGCCATCAGACCGGGACTAGCGGTACCGAGCTCCTACAATGAGCAGTTCTTC	CAIRPGLAVPSSYNEQFF
TRBV28	-	-	TRBJ2-7	TGTGCCAGCAGGGGAGGCGGACCGATCTACGAGCAGTACTTC	CASRGGGPIYEQYF
TRBV30	-	-	TRBJ2-5	TGTGCCTGGAGTACGAGGGTGAGAGAGACCCAGTACTTC	CAWSTRVRETQYF
TRBV20-1	-	-	TRBJ2-7	TGCAGTGCTAGTAGCGCTCGGAGCTCCTACGAGCAGTACTTC	CSASSARSSYEQYF
TRBV20-1	TRBD2	-	TRBJ2-1	TGCAGTGCCCCGACTAGCGGATCCTACAATGAGCAGTTCTTC	CSAPTSGSYNEQFF
TRBV13	TRBD1	-	TRBJ1-2	TGTGCCAGCAGCTTGAGGGACAGGGAAGTGAGCACCTTC	CASSLRDREVSTF
TRBV12-3/TRBV12-4	-	once	TRBJ2-4	TGTGCCAGCAGGCCCACCGGGGCCACCATTCAGTACTTC	CASRPTGATIQYF
TRBV11-1	TRBD2	-	TRBJ2-1	TGTGCCAGCAGAAGCTTGTCTAGCGGACCCTACAATGAGCAGTTCTTC	CASRSLSSGPYNEQFF
TRBV30	-	-	TRBJ1-5	TGTGCCTGGAGTAGAGGGGCCCCCAATCAGCCCCAGCATTTT	CAWSRGAPNQPQHF
TRBV11-2	-	-	TRBJ2-5	TGTGCCAGCAGATTTCAAGAGACCCAGTACTTC	CASRFQETQYF
TRBV12-3/TRBV12-4	-	-	TRBJ2-2	TGTGCCAGCAGTCAACAGAGAAAAACCGGGGAGCTGTTTTTT	CASSQQRKTGELFF
TRBV6-5	TRBD2	-	TRBJ2-1	TGTGCCAGCAGTTCGGTAGCGGGAGTTCTTTACAATGAGCAGTTCTTC	CASSSVAGVLYNEQFF
TRBV7-8	TRBD1	-	TRBJ2-7	TGTGCCAGCAGCTTCCCGGGACAGGGCTCCTACGAGCAGTACTTC	CASSFPGQGSYEQYF
TRBV20-1	-	-	TRBJ2-7	TGCAGTGCTAGACTGGACTACGAGCAGTACTTC	CSARLDYEQYF
TRBV14	TRBD1	-	TRBJ1-2	TGTGCCAGCAGCCAAGATCCCCTGACAGGGGACTATGGCTACACCTTC	CASSQDPLTGDYGYTF
TRBV20-1	TRBD2	once	TRBJ2-1	TGCAGTGCTGAAGGGACTAGCGGTCCTTACAATGAGCAGTTCTTC	CSAEGTSGPYNEQFF
TRBV20-1	TRBD2	-	TRBJ2-1	TGCAGTGCTAGCCCACTAGCGAACTACAATGAGCAGTTCTTC	CSASPLANYNEQFF
TRBV1	-	-	TRBJ2-3	TGCACCAGCAGCCAAGAAGCCCCGCGGAGCGGGAGGTCCACGGATACGCAGTATTTT	CTSSQEAPRSGRSTDTQYF
TRBV3-1	TRBD1	few	TRBJ2-3	TGTGCCAGCAGCCGGACAGGGGGCACAGATACGCAGTATTTT	CASSRTGGTDTQYF
TRBV7-9	-	-	TRBJ1-2	TGTGCCAGCACCCAAGCGGGGTCTCGGGGCTACACCTTC	CASTQAGSRGYTF
TRBV29-1	-	-	TRBJ2-5	TGCAGCGTTGATACTTCTCGGACCCAGTACTTC	CSVDTSRTQYF
TRBV6-2/TRBV6-3	-	-	TRBJ2-7	TGTGCCAGCAGACCCGGGACGGTCTCCTACGAGCAGTACTTC	CASRPGTVSYEQYF
TRBV2	TRBD2	-	TRBJ2-3	TGTGCCAGCATCTTAGGGAGGGCGCAGTATTTT	CASILGRAQYF
TRBV29-1	TRBD2	-	TRBJ2-1	TGCAGCTCTTCGGGAGGGCTTACGCGGAGCTCCTACAATGAGCAGTTCTTC	CSSSGGLTRSSYNEQFF
TRBV6-5	-	few	TRBJ2-3	TGTGCCAGCAGTTACTCCCTCGGGGATACGCAGTATTTT	CASSYSLGDTQYF
TRBV20-1	-	-	TRBJ2-1	TGCAGTGCTCCTAGTATGGGGGGCGGCGGGTCCTACAATGAGCAGTTCTTC	CSAPSMGGGGSYNEQFF
TRBV6-1	TRBD2	-	TRBJ2-1	TGTGCCAGCAGTGAAGCTAGCGGGGGGGCCAATGAGCAGTTCTTC	CASSEASGGANEQFF
TRBV28	-	few	TRBJ2-3	TGTGCCAGCAGCAATACAGATACGCAGTATTTT	CASSNTDTQYF
TRBV7-8	-	-	TRBJ1-3	TGTGCCAGCAGCCTTACAGGAGGGGGAAACACCATATATTTT	CASSLTGGGNTIYF
TRBV30	-	-	TRBJ2-2	TGTGCCTGGAGTGAAGCCTCCCCCAACACCGGGGAGCTGTTTTTT	CAWSEASPNTGELFF
TRBV24-1	-	-	TRBJ2-3	TGTGCCACCAGGGAAGGCGGCACAGATACGCAGTATTTT	CATREGGTDTQYF
TRBV5-6	TRBD1	-	TRBJ2-5	TGTGCCAGCAGCTTTGAACAGGGGTTCCAGGAGACCCAGTACTTC	CASSFEQGFQETQYF
TRBV2	-	-	TRBJ1-5	TGTGCCAGCAGTGCGGACGGCAACAATCAGCCCCAGCATTTT	CASSADGNNQPQHF
TRBV30	TRBD1	-	TRBJ2-1	TGTGCCTGGAGTAAGACCAGGGGGACAGTTCCTGAGCAGTTCTTC	CAWSKTRGTVPEQFF
TRBV28	TRBD1	-	TRBJ1-5	TGTGCCAGCAGTTACCGGGACAGATATCAGCCCCAGCATTTT	CASSYRDRYQPQHF